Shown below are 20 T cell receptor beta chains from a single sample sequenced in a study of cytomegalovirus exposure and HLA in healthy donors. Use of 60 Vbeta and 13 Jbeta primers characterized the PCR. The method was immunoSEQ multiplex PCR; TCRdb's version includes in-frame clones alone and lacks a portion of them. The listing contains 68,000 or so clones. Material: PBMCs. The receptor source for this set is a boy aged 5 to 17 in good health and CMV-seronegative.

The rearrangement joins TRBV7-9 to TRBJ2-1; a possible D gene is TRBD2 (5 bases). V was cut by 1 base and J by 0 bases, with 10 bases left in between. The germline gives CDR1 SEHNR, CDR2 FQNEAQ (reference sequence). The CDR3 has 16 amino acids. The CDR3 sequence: CASSLDGVSSYNEQFF. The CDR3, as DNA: TGTGCCAGCAGCTTAGACGGGGTTAGCTCCTACAATGAGCAGTTCTTC.

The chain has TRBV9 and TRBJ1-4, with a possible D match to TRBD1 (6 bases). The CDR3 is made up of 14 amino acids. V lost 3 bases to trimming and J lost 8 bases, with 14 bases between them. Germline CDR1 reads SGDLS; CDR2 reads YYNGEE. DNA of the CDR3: TGTGCCAGCAGCGAGGGGGAGGGTGGGGAAAAACTGTTTTTT. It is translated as CASSEGEGGEKLFF.

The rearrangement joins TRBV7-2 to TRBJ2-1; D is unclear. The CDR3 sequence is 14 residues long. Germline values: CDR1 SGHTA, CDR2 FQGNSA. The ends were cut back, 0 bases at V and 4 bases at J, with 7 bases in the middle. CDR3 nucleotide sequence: TGTGCCAGCAGCTTAGCCTACCTATACAATGAGCAGTTCTTC. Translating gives CASSLAYLYNEQFF.

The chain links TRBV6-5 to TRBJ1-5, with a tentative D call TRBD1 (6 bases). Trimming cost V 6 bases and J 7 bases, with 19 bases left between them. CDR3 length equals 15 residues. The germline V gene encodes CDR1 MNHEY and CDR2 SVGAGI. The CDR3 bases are TGTGCCAGCAGGCCGGGGGGGCAGGGACGCCAGCCCCAGCATTTT. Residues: CASRPGGQGRQPQHF.

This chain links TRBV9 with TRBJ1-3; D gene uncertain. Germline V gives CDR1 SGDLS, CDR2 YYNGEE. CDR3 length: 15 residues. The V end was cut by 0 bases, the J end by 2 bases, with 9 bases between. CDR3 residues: CASSVAPDTGNTIYF. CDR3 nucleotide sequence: TGTGCCAGCAGCGTAGCGCCAGACACTGGAAACACCATATATTTT.

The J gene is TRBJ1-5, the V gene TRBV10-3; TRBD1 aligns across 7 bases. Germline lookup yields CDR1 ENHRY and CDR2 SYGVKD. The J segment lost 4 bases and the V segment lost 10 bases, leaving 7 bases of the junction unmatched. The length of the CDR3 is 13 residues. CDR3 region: CATTGTDNQPQHF. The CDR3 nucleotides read TGTGCCACGACGGGGACAGATAATCAGCCCCAGCATTTT.

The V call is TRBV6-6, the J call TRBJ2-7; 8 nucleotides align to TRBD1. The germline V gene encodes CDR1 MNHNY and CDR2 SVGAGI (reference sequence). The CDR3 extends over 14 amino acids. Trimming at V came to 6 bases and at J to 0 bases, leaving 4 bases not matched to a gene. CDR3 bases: TGTGCCAGCAGACTGGGACAGGACTCCTACGAGCAGTACTTC. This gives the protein CASRLGQDSYEQYF.

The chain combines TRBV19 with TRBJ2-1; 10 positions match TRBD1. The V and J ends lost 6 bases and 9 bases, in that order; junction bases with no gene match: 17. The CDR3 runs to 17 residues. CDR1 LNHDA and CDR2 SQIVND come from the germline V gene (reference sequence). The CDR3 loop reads CASRATGGGIGGREQFF. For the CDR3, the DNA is TGTGCCAGTAGAGCGACAGGGGGCGGAATCGGTGGCCGTGAGCAGTTCTTC.

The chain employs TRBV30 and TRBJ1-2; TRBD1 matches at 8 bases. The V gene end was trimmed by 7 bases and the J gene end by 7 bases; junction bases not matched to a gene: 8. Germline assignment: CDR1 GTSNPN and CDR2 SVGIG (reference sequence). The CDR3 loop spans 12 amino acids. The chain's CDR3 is CALDREGFGYTF. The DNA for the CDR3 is TGTGCCTTGGACAGGGAAGGGTTTGGCTACACCTTC.

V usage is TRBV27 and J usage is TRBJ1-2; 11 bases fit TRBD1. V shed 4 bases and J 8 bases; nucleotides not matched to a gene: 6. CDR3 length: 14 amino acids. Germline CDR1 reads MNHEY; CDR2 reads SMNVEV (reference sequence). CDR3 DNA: TGTGCCAGCAGTTCAGGACAGGGGGCGATGGGCTACACCTTC. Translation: CASSSGQGAMGYTF.

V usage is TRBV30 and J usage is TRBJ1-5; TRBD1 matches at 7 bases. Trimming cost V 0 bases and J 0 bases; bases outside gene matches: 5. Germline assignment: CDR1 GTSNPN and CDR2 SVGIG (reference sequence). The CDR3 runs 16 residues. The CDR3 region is CAWSVWDRYSNQPQHF. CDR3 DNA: TGTGCCTGGAGTGTTTGGGACAGATATAGCAATCAGCCCCAGCATTTT.

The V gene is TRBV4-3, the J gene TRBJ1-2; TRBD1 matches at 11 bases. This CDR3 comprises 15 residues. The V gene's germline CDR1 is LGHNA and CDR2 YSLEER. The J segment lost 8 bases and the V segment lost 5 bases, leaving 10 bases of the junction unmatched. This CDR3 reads CASSFGQGALGGYTF. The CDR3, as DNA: TGCGCCAGCAGCTTCGGACAGGGGGCGCTCGGAGGCTACACCTTC.

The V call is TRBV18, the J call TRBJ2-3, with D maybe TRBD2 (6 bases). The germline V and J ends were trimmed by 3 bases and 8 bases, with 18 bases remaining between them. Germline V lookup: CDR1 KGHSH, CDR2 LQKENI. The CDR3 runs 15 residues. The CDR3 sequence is CASSPELASLGTQYF. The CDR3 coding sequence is TGTGCCAGCTCACCGGAGCTAGCGAGTTTGGGTACGCAGTATTTT. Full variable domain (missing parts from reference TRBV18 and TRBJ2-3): NAGVMQNPRHLVRRRGQEARLRCSPMKGHSHVYWYRQLPEEGLKFMVYLQKENIIDESGMPKERFSAEFPKEGPSILRIQQVVRGDSAAYFCASSPELASLGTQYFGPGTRLTVL.

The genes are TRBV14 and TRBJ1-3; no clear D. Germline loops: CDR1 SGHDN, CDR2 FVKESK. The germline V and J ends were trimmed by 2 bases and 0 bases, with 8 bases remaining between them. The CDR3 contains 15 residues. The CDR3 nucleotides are TGTGCCAGCAGCCAAAACAGAATCTCTGGAAACACCATATATTTT. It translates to CASSQNRISGNTIYF.

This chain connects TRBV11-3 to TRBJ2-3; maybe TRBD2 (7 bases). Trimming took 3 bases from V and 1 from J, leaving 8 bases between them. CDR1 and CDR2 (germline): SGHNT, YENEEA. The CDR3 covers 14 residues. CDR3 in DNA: TGTGCCAGCAGCTTGGGGGGGCGCACAGATACGCAGTATTTT. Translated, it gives CASSLGGRTDTQYF.

DNA for the CDR3: TGCAGTGCTAGTAACCGGGAGATACAGTTCTTC. Protein sequence: CSASNREIQFF. The chain recombines TRBV20-1 with TRBJ2-1; TRBD2 might be the D (6 bases). Germline lookup yields CDR1 DFQATT and CDR2 SNEGSKA (reference sequence). The CDR3 has 11 amino acids. Deletions cut 3 bases from V and 13 bases from J, with 13 bases between.

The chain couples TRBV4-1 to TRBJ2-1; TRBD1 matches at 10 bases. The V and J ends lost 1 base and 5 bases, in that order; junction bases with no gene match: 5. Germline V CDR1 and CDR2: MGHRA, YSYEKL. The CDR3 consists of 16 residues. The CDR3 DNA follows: TGCGCCAGCAGCCAAGCGTCCGGGACAGGGGACAATGAGCAGTTCTTC. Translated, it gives CASSQASGTGDNEQFF.

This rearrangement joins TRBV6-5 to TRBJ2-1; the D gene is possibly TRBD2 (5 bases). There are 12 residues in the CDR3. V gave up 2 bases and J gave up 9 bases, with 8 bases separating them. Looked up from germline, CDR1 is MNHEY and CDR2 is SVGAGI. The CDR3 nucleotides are TGTGCCAGCAGTTACCGACTAAGTGAGCAGTTCTTC. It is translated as CASSYRLSEQFF.

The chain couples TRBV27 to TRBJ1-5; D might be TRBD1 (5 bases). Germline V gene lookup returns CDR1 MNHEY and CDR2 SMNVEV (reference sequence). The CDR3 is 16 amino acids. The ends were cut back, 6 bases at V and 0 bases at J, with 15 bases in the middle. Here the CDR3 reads CASREGPSYSNQPQHF. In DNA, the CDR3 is TGTGCCAGCAGGGAGGGACCGAGCTATAGCAATCAGCCCCAGCATTTT.

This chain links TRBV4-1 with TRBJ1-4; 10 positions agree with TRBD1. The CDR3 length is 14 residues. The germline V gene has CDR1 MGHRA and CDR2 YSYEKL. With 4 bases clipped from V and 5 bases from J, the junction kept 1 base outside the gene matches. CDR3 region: CASSPGQGNEKLFF. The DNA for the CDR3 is TGCGCCAGCAGCCCGGGACAGGGGAATGAAAAACTGTTTTTT.